One and the same sample provided the 3 T cell receptor beta chains below, sequenced in a study of long-term antiretroviral therapy in people with HIV. Running of the v3.0 immunoSEQ assay took place at survey level. The method was immunoSEQ multiplex PCR; TCRdb's version includes in-frame clones alone and lacks a portion of them. The table shows fewer than 25,000 clones, with approximately 88% occurring only once. The source was unsorted PBMCs, collected 1.8 years before starting antiretroviral therapy. The source of these receptors is a man aged 50 to 60 with HIV.

The rearrangement links TRBV6-6 to TRBJ1-3; TRBD1 is a possible D gene (6 bases). The V gene's germline CDR1 is MNHNY and CDR2 SVGAGI (reference sequence). V gave up 10 bases and J gave up 0 bases, with 16 bases separating them. This CDR3 comprises 15 residues. CDR3 sequence (DNA): TGTGCCACTCGAGGGAGGGGGGACTCTGGAAACACCATATATTTT. Translating gives CATRGRGDSGNTIYF.

This chain joins TRBV7-3 and TRBJ2-7; 7 bases are a match to TRBD1. There are 13 residues in the CDR3. The trim removed 5 bases at V and 6 bases at J, leaving 7 bases unmatched. CDR1 is SGHTA, CDR2 FQGTGA, per germline. CDR3 sequence: CASSPGQVGEQYF. Written as DNA, the CDR3 is TGTGCCAGCAGCCCCGGACAGGTCGGCGAGCAGTACTTC.

In its sample, this clone was seen once. The chain recombines TRBV5-6 with TRBJ2-5; D gene ambiguous. The CDR3 consists of 13 residues. Germline V gene lookup returns CDR1 SGHDT and CDR2 YYEEEE. Trimming pared 0 bases from V and 5 bases from J, leaving 8 bases between. The CDR3 spells CASSLGGRETQYF. DNA for the CDR3: TGTGCCAGCAGCTTGGGGGGTCGGGAGACCCAGTACTTC.